The 17 T cell receptor beta chains in this list originate from one sample, sequenced in a study of neurological immune-mediated disorders. TCRdb reprocessed the 5' RACE reads with MiXCR, giving one entry per CDR3 protein. The data show approximately 80,000 distinct CDR3 sequences, 4.5% to 7.5% seen once. Time point specified: longitudinal time-point 2. Material: PBMCs. These TCRs come from a woman aged 60-70 years with multiple sclerosis.

This clonotype was recorded at least ten times. This chain links TRBV12-3 or TRBV12-4 with TRBJ2-1; D assignment may be TRBD1 or TRBD2 (5 bases each). V was shortened by 6 bases and J by 6 bases, with 9 bases between the two germline ends. This CDR3 has 12 residues. CDR3: CASRLGPNEQFF. The CDR3 DNA sequence: TGTGCCAGCAGATTGGGACCCAATGAGCAGTTCTTC.

This clonotype has a count of ten or more. V is TRBV5-1 and J is TRBJ2-2, with D perhaps given as TRBD1 or TRBD2 (5 bases each). This CDR3 has 15 amino acids. Germline V gene data show CDR1 as SGHRS and CDR2 as YFSETQ. Trimming pared 7 bases from V and 0 bases from J, leaving 13 bases between. In nucleotides, the CDR3 is TGCGCCAGCGGGTTCGGGGCCGCGAACACCGGGGAGCTGTTTTTT. Translated, it gives CASGFGAANTGELFF.

This clonotype was seen ten or more times. J is TRBJ2-6 and V is TRBV20-1; D call uncertain. Per germline, CDR1 DFQATT and CDR2 SNEGSKA (reference sequence). Trimming took 3 bases from V and 2 from J, leaving 11 bases between them. The CDR3 consists of 15 residues. CDR3 residues: CSARPRVPGANVLTF. The CDR3, as DNA: TGCAGTGCTAGGCCAAGGGTTCCTGGGGCCAACGTCCTGACTTTC.

This clonotype was picked up many times. The chain links TRBV5-1 to TRBJ2-7, with D tentatively TRBD1 or TRBD2 (5 bases each). CDR1 SGHRS and CDR2 YFSETQ come from the germline V gene. The CDR3 consists of 14 residues. The chain's CDR3 is CASRTTGTFYEQYF. CDR3 bases: TGCGCAAGTCGTACCACGGGGACCTTCTACGAGCAGTACTTC.

The table lists this clonotype with many counts. This chain uses TRBV5-1 with TRBJ2-5, with 11 nucleotides matching TRBD2. Germline CDR1 and CDR2: SGHRS and YFSETQ. The CDR3 runs to 18 residues. J gave up 1 base and V 0 bases, and 8 bases lay outside the gene matches. CDR3 nucleotide sequence: TGCGCCAGCAGCTTGGCCATGCTAGCGGGGGGCCGCCAAGAGACCCAGTACTTC. It encodes CASSLAMLAGGRQETQYF.

This clonotype was observed at least ten times. The chain is built from TRBV20-1 and TRBJ2-1, with 8 bases matching TRBD2. Germline V gene sequence: CDR1 DFQATT, CDR2 SNEGSKA (reference sequence). The CDR3 totals 15 residues. With V trimmed by 3 bases and J by 6 bases, 10 bases remained unmatched. This CDR3 reads CSARAHSGGPNEQFF. CDR3 nucleotide sequence: TGCAGTGCTAGGGCTCACAGCGGGGGTCCCAATGAGCAGTTCTTC.

In this sample, this clonotype turned up many times. CDR3 protein: CASSSGVGQGTTGELFF. DNA of the CDR3: TGCGCCAGCAGCTCGGGCGTGGGACAGGGGACCACCGGGGAGCTGTTTTTT. This sequence joins TRBV5-1 and TRBJ2-2, with TRBD1 matching 10 bases. The CDR3 sequence is 17 residues long. The V and J ends lost 3 bases and 4 bases, in that order; junction bases with no gene match: 9. From germline, CDR1 is SGHRS and CDR2 YFSETQ.

At least ten counts were recorded for this clonotype. V gene TRBV5-1 combines with J gene TRBJ2-1; D may be TRBD1 (5 bases). CDR1 is SGHRS, CDR2 YFSETQ, per germline. The CDR3 sequence is 13 residues long. The V and J ends lost 0 bases and 6 bases respectively, with 7 bases between them. The DNA for the CDR3 is TGCGCCAGCAGCTTGGGTAGGGGCAATGAGCAGTTCTTC. Protein product: CASSLGRGNEQFF.

This clonotype was observed many times. This chain joins TRBV29-1 and TRBJ2-2; no definite D call. Germline CDR1 is SQVTM and CDR2 is ANQGSEA. The CDR3 totals 13 residues. V was cut by 7 bases and J by 8 bases, with 17 bases left in between. The CDR3 coding sequence is TGCAGCGCCTCTGGACCACCACGAGGGGAGCTGTTTTTT. This codes for CSASGPPRGELFF.

This clonotype was recorded at least ten times. The rearrangement links TRBV7-2 to TRBJ2-1, with 12 bases aligning to TRBD2. V lost 1 base to trimming and J lost 12 bases; unmatched junction nucleotides: 7. CDR1 is SGHTA and CDR2 is FQGNSA in the germline V gene. This CDR3 comprises 15 residues. DNA for the CDR3: TGTGCCAGCAGCTTAGATTCTAGCGGGGGGGTATGGCAGTTCTTC. Protein: CASSLDSSGGVWQFF. The full variable domain, in which reference TRBV7-2 and TRBJ2-1 provide the parts outside the CDR3, is GAGVSQSPSNKVTEKGKDVELRCDPISGHTALYWYRQSLGQGLEFLIYFQGNSAPDKSGLPSDRFSAERTGGSVSTLTIQRTQQEDSAVYLCASSLDSSGGVWQFFGPGTRLTVL.

This clonotype was seen only a few times. V and J are TRBV3-1 and TRBJ2-5; no firm D call. The CDR3 has 15 residues. CDR1 and CDR2 from the germline V gene are LGHDT and YNNKEL (reference sequence). The V end was cut by 0 bases, the J end by 5 bases, with 13 bases between. The CDR3 bases are TGTGCCAGCAGCCAAGATGGATTAGGTCGGGAGACCCAGTACTTC. Translating it yields CASSQDGLGRETQYF.

A few counts support this clonotype. This chain connects TRBV5-1 to TRBJ2-3, with 10 bases identical to TRBD2. CDR1 is SGHRS and CDR2 is YFSETQ in the germline V gene. The CDR3 contains 16 residues. The J segment lost 5 bases and the V segment lost 5 bases, leaving 11 bases of the junction unmatched. For the CDR3, the DNA is TGCGCCAGCAGGCGCAGCGGGGGGGCCGTGATAGATACGCAGTATTTT. This translates into CASRRSGGAVIDTQYF.

This clonotype was recorded a few times. This chain joins TRBV28 and TRBJ1-4, with 9 positions matching TRBD1. The CDR3 length is 14 residues. Germline loops: CDR1 MDHEN, CDR2 SYDVKM. Germline trimming cut 8 bases from V and 5 bases from J; bases unmatched to any gene: 6. The CDR3 nucleotides are TGTGCCAGCTATGAGGGGACAGGGAATGAAAAACTGTTTTTT. This sequence encodes CASYEGTGNEKLFF.

Ten or more counts support this clonotype. This sequence joins TRBV12-3 or TRBV12-4 and TRBJ1-3, with D perhaps matching TRBD1 (6 bases). Trimming removed 5 bases at V and 3 bases at J, with 8 bases between. The CDR3 covers 13 residues. This chain's CDR3 is CASSTGYGNTIYF. The CDR3 bases are TGTGCCAGCAGTACAGGGTATGGAAACACCATATATTTT.

V usage is TRBV6-1 and J usage is TRBJ2-1; no clear D gene. The V end was cut by 6 bases, the J end by 10 bases, with 13 bases between. The length of the CDR3 is 12 residues. Germline V CDR1 and CDR2: MNHNS, SASEGT. The CDR3 sequence: CASRGSVHEQFF. The CDR3 DNA sequence: TGTGCCAGCAGGGGCAGCGTGCACGAGCAGTTCTTC.

This clonotype was observed many times. The J gene is TRBJ1-1, the V gene TRBV7-6, with D possibly matching TRBD1 (5 bases). The CDR3 length is 15 residues. The germline CDR1 and CDR2 sequences are SGHVS and FNYEAQ. V was trimmed by 4 bases and J by 1 base, leaving 13 bases between them. The CDR3 here is CASSSQETENTEAFF. CDR3 DNA sequence: TGTGCCAGCAGCTCGCAAGAGACAGAGAACACTGAAGCTTTCTTT.

This clonotype was counted ten times or more. The chain is built from TRBV12-3 or TRBV12-4 and TRBJ1-6; the match to TRBD1 covers 8 bases. The CDR3 sequence is 15 residues long. Trimming at V came to 2 bases and at J to 5 bases, leaving 2 bases not matched to a gene. The CDR3 is CASSLRTGNNSPLHF. CDR3 coding DNA: TGTGCCAGCAGTTTAAGGACAGGGAATAATTCACCCCTCCACTTT.